The 27 T cell receptor beta chains listed next were all sequenced from one sample in a study of T cell changes during pregnancy in multiple sclerosis. Sequencing used immunoSEQ multiplex PCR; TCRdb keeps in-frame clones, though not all of them. The table includes some 60,000 clones, about 91% detected once. The sequences come from peripheral blood, collected in the first trimester of pregnancy. The receptors here all came from a female donor with multiple sclerosis, enrolled in a pregnancy study.

The chain joins TRBV19 to TRBJ1-1; the D is unclear. Germline CDR1 and CDR2: LNHDA and SQIVND (reference sequence). The CDR3 covers 17 residues. With 3 bases removed from V and 1 base from J, the gap between germline ends came to 18 bases. CDR3 sequence: CASSMLSGSGGNTEAFF. Here the CDR3 DNA reads TGTGCCAGTAGTATGTTGTCGGGGTCCGGAGGGAACACTGAAGCTTTCTTT.

In this sample, this clone turned up a few times. The germline gene is not matched at one end of the junction; a read error may be the cause. The chain uses TRBV7-7 and TRBJ2-2, with 11 positions matching TRBD2. Germline CDR1 SSHAT, CDR2 FNYEAQ (reference sequence). The CDR3 has 16 residues. CDR3 protein: CASSLLAGDITGELFF. In DNA form, the CDR3 reads TGTGCTAGCAGCCTACTAGCGGGAGATATCACCGGGGAGCTGTTTTTT. Based on the CDR3 plus reference TRBV7-7 and TRBJ2-2, the full variable domain is GAGVSQSPRYKVTKRGQDVTLRCDPISSHATLYWYQQALGQGPEFLTYFNYEAQPDKSGLPSDRFSAERPEGSISTLTIQRTEQRDSAMYRCASSLLAGDITGELFFGEGSRLTVL.

V gene TRBV5-6 combines with J gene TRBJ1-2; TRBD1 might be the D (5 bases). The ends were cut back, 3 bases at V and 3 bases at J, with 9 bases in the middle. CDR3 length: 13 residues. Per germline, CDR1 SGHDT and CDR2 YYEEEE. The CDR3 sequence is CASSSSTDYGYTF. The CDR3 DNA sequence: TGTGCCAGCAGCTCATCGACAGACTATGGCTACACCTTC.

This clone was observed once. The J gene is TRBJ2-7, the V gene TRBV7-2, with D tentatively TRBD1 (5 bases). The V gene lost 3 bases and the J gene lost 5 bases, with 14 bases spanning the gap. This CDR3 is built from 14 residues. CDR1 and CDR2 from the germline V gene are SGHTA and FQGNSA. DNA for the CDR3: TGTGCCAGCAGCTTCGGAGCAGGGAACCACGAGCAGTACTTC. Its translation: CASSFGAGNHEQYF. The whole variable domain, remainder taken from reference TRBV7-2 and TRBJ2-7, is GAGVSQSPSNKVTEKGKDVELRCDPISGHTALYWYRQSLGQGLEFLIYFQGNSAPDKSGLPSDRFSAERTGGSVSTLTIQRTQQEDSAVYLCASSFGAGNHEQYFGPGTRLTVT.

This rearrangement joins TRBV4-3 to TRBJ2-3; D is possibly TRBD1 (5 bases). Germline V gene lookup returns CDR1 LGHNA and CDR2 YSLEER. The CDR3 runs 14 residues. V lost 2 bases to trimming and J lost 0 bases, with 6 bases between them. The CDR3 nucleotides read TGCGCCAGCAGCCAATCAGGGAGCACAGATACGCAGTATTTT. It yields the protein CASSQSGSTDTQYF.

This chain joins TRBV4-1 and TRBJ1-2; no reliable D call. The CDR3 covers 15 residues. Germline assignment: CDR1 MGHRA and CDR2 YSYEKL. V dropped 3 bases and J dropped 4 bases, with 15 bases sitting between them. The DNA for the CDR3 is TGCGCCAGCAGCCAGGCGGAGGTCCCTGGCTATGGCTACACCTTC. This translates into CASSQAEVPGYGYTF.

V usage is TRBV6-5 and J usage is TRBJ2-7, with TRBD1 matching 9 bases. J gave up 1 base and V 7 bases, and 5 bases lay outside the gene matches. The length of the CDR3 is 14 residues. Germline values: CDR1 MNHEY, CDR2 SVGAGI. CDR3 DNA sequence: TGTGCCAGCACCCGGGACAGGGCGTCCTACGAGCAGTACTTC. Protein: CASTRDRASYEQYF.

This rearrangement joins TRBV6-6 to TRBJ1-5, with D possibly being TRBD1 (5 bases). The CDR3 has 14 amino acids. Germline V gene data show CDR1 as MNHNY and CDR2 as SVGAGI (reference sequence). V lost 5 bases and J 0 bases, leaving 8 bases between the germline ends. The CDR3 reads CASSDRDSNQPQHF. Here the CDR3 DNA reads TGTGCCAGCAGTGACAGAGATAGCAATCAGCCCCAGCATTTT.

The chain combines TRBV9 with TRBJ2-7, with D possibly matching TRBD1 (5 bases). V was shortened by 0 bases and J by 1 base, with 5 bases between the two germline ends. There are 13 residues in the CDR3. Germline V gene sequence: CDR1 SGDLS, CDR2 YYNGEE. The CDR3: CASSVGQSYEQYF. CDR3 nucleotide sequence: TGTGCCAGCAGCGTAGGACAGTCCTACGAGCAGTACTTC.

The CDR3 protein is CASSVERTKGNGYTF. In DNA form, the CDR3 reads TGTGCCAGCAGCGTAGAGCGAACAAAAGGCAATGGCTACACCTTC. The chain carries TRBV9 and TRBJ1-2; no reliable D call. V was shortened by 0 bases and J by 6 bases, with 15 bases between the two germline ends. The CDR3 spans 15 residues. In germline, CDR1 is SGDLS, CDR2 YYNGEE.

This sequence joins TRBV19 and TRBJ2-3; no clear D. V lost 5 bases to trimming and J lost 0 bases, with 9 bases between them. CDR3 size: 14 residues. Germline V CDR1 and CDR2: LNHDA, SQIVND (reference sequence). CDR3 sequence reads: CASSPSPSTDTQYF. Here the CDR3 DNA reads TGTGCCAGTAGTCCTTCCCCTAGCACAGATACGCAGTATTTT.

The V call is TRBV2, the J call TRBJ1-5; 10 bases are a match to TRBD1. CDR3 length: 13 residues. CDR1 is SNHLY and CDR2 is FYNNEI in the germline V gene. Trimming removed 10 bases from V and 4 bases from J; junction bases left unmatched: 4. The CDR3 region has the DNA TGTGCCATCGACAGGGGGCCTAATCAGCCCCAGCATTTT. Residues: CAIDRGPNQPQHF.

V gene TRBV30 combines with J gene TRBJ1-1; D gene ambiguous. Per germline, CDR1 GTSNPN and CDR2 SVGIG (reference sequence). V was pared by 3 bases and J by 4 bases, with 9 bases between. This CDR3 has 12 residues. The CDR3 DNA reads as TGTGCCTGGAGGAGGGAGGTCACTGAAGCTTTCTTT. The encoded protein is CAWRREVTEAFF.

This chain connects TRBV6-6 to TRBJ1-3; D gene unclear. The CDR3 extends over 13 amino acids. The germline V gene has CDR1 MNHNY and CDR2 SVGAGI (reference sequence). V gave up 6 bases and J gave up 4 bases, with 10 bases separating them. This CDR3 reads CASREASGNTIYF. The CDR3 nucleotides read TGTGCCAGCAGGGAGGCTTCCGGAAACACCATATATTTT.

This sequence joins TRBV7-3 and TRBJ2-5, with TRBD2 matching over 7 bases. The CDR3 consists of 16 residues. The germline V gene encodes CDR1 SGHTA and CDR2 FQGTGA. The V segment lost 0 bases and the J segment 1 base; nucleotides outside the gene matches: 5. The CDR3 DNA is TGTGCCAGCAGCTTAACGGCAGGGAGGGGCCAAGAGACCCAGTACTTC. Translating gives CASSLTAGRGQETQYF.

The chain uses TRBV18 and TRBJ1-4, with 7 bases that match TRBD1. The V gene end was trimmed by 0 bases and the J gene end by 5 bases; junction bases not matched to a gene: 12. The CDR3 is 18 amino acids. Germline-derived CDR1 and CDR2 are KGHSH and LQKENI. CDR3 coding DNA: TGTGCCAGCTCACCACCGTCGGGTCCCGGACAGGCCAATGAAAAACTGTTTTTT. Amino acids: CASSPPSGPGQANEKLFF.

The table lists this clone with a count of one. The chain carries TRBV7-2 and TRBJ2-3, with TRBD2 matching 9 bases. The junction had 7 bases not matched to a gene; V was cut back by 4 bases and J by 2 bases. Germline CDR1 SGHTA, CDR2 FQGNSA. The CDR3 has 16 residues. CDR3 in DNA: TGTGCCAGCAGCTGGATTCTAGCGGGGATCACAGATACGCAGTATTTT. Its protein product is CASSWILAGITDTQYF.

This chain joins TRBV9 and TRBJ2-7; D perhaps matches TRBD1 (5 bases). V lost 4 bases and J 6 bases, leaving 17 bases between the germline ends. There are 14 residues in the CDR3. Germline V gene sequence: CDR1 SGDLS, CDR2 YYNGEE. CDR3 protein: CASSPQVTLIEQYF. As DNA, the CDR3 is TGTGCCAGCAGCCCACAGGTTACCTTGATCGAGCAGTACTTC.

The chain has TRBV7-6 and TRBJ1-3, with D tentatively TRBD1 (6 bases). Germline V gene sequence: CDR1 SGHVS, CDR2 FNYEAQ. The CDR3 has 16 residues. V gave up 0 bases and J gave up 0 bases, with 9 bases separating them. This CDR3 is CASSLAGADSGNTIYF. In DNA, the CDR3 is TGTGCCAGCAGCTTAGCGGGGGCGGACTCTGGAAACACCATATATTTT.

This sequence joins TRBV7-7 and TRBJ1-1; D is perhaps TRBD1 (6 bases). Germline values: CDR1 SSHAT, CDR2 FNYEAQ (reference sequence). V was clipped by 4 bases and J by 3 bases, with 9 bases between them. The CDR3 is 13 residues long. CDR3 residues: CASSYRVYTEAFF. Written as DNA, the CDR3 is TGTGCCAGCAGCTACAGGGTGTACACTGAAGCTTTCTTT.

This chain links TRBV7-9 with TRBJ2-1; 7 bases agree with TRBD1. Trimming removed 3 bases from V and 8 bases from J; junction bases left unmatched: 10. The length of the CDR3 is 15 residues. Germline V CDR1 and CDR2: SEHNR, FQNEAQ (reference sequence). CDR3 region: CASSFTTGSHDEQFF. CDR3 coding DNA: TGTGCCAGCAGCTTCACGACAGGGAGCCATGATGAGCAGTTCTTC.

V usage is TRBV25-1 and J usage is TRBJ2-5; tentatively, D is TRBD2 (7 bases). The CDR3 extends over 12 amino acids. CDR1 and CDR2 (germline): MGHDK, SYGVNS. Deletions cut 8 bases from V and 4 bases from J, with 11 bases between. The CDR3 DNA reads TGTGCCAGCGAAAGGGGGGGAGAGACCCAGTACTTC. This codes for CASERGGETQYF.

The chain joins TRBV15 to TRBJ2-3; D is possibly TRBD2 (6 bases). Trimming cost V 1 base and J 2 bases, with 16 bases left between them. Germline lookup yields CDR1 LNHNV and CDR2 YYDKDF (reference sequence). This CDR3 is 17 amino acids long. In DNA, the CDR3 is TGTGCCACCAGCAGAGGGGTTACCGGGAGTCCCACAGATACGCAGTATTTT. It specifies CATSRGVTGSPTDTQYF. The variable domain in full, with the rest retrieved from reference TRBV15 and TRBJ2-3, is DAMVIQNPRYQVTQFGKPVTLSCSQTLNHNVMYWYQQKSSQAPKLLFHYYDKDFNNEADTPDNFQSRRPNTSFCFLDIRSPGLGDTAMYLCATSRGVTGSPTDTQYFGPGTRLTVL.

The V gene is TRBV7-2, the J gene TRBJ2-5, with 9 bases that match TRBD2. The V gene end was trimmed by 1 base and the J gene end by 1 base; junction bases not matched to a gene: 7. CDR1 and CDR2 from the germline V gene are SGHTA and FQGNSA. The CDR3 is 17 amino acids. The CDR3 is CASSLGGLAGTQETQYF. Written as DNA, the CDR3 is TGTGCCAGCAGCTTAGGGGGGCTAGCGGGGACCCAAGAGACCCAGTACTTC.

Only a few counts were recorded for this clone. This sequence joins TRBV7-2 and TRBJ1-1, with a tentative D call TRBD1 (6 bases). The ends were cut back, 5 bases at V and 5 bases at J, with 6 bases in the middle. CDR3 length equals 11 residues. In germline, CDR1 is SGHTA, CDR2 FQGNSA. The CDR3 protein is CASSGQTEAFF. CDR3 bases: TGTGCCAGCAGCGGACAGACTGAAGCTTTCTTT.

This clone was counted between two and nine times. Sequence at one end of the junction differs from germline and may be a read error. The V gene is TRBV20-1, the J gene TRBJ1-2; D not certain. CDR3 size: 11 residues. The germline V gene has CDR1 DFQATT and CDR2 SNEGSKA (reference sequence). CDR3 region: CSARAQLEMAF. DNA for the CDR3: TGCAGTGCTCGAGCGCAGCTAGAGATGGCCTTC.

This clone showed up just once. The rearrangement joins TRBV7-3 to TRBJ2-3; TRBD2 aligns across 7 bases. Germline CDR1 reads SGHTA; CDR2 reads FQGTGA. This CDR3 spans 16 amino acids. The J segment lost 1 base and the V segment lost 5 bases, leaving 9 bases of the junction unmatched. The DNA for the CDR3 is TGTGCCAGCAGCCGACCTCGGGGGGTCGGCACAGATACGCAGTATTTT. Protein product: CASSRPRGVGTDTQYF.